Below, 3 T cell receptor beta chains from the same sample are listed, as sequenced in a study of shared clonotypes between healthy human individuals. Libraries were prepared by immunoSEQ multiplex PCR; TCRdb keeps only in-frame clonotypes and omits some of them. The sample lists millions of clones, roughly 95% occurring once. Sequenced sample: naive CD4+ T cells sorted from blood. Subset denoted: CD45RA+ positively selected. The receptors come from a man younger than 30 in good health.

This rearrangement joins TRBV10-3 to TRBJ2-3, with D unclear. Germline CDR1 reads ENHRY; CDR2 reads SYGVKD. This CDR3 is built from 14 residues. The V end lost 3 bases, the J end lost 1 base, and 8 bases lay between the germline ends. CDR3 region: CAISDRKGTDTQYF. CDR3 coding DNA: TGTGCCATCAGTGACCGTAAGGGCACAGATACGCAGTATTTT.

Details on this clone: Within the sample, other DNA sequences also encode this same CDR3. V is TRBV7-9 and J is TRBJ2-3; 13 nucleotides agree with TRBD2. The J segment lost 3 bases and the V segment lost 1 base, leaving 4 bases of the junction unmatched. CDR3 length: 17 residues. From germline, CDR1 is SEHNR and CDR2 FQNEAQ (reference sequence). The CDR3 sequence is CASSLGTSGRGTDTQYF. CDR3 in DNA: TGTGCCAGCAGCTTAGGGACTAGCGGGAGAGGTACAGATACGCAGTATTTT. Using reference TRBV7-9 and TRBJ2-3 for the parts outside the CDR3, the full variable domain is DTGVSQNPRHKITKRGQNVTFRCDPISEHNRLYWYRQTLGQGPEFLTYFQNEAQLEKSRLLSDRFSAERPKGSFSTLEIQRTEQGDSAMYLCASSLGTSGRGTDTQYFGPGTRLTVL.

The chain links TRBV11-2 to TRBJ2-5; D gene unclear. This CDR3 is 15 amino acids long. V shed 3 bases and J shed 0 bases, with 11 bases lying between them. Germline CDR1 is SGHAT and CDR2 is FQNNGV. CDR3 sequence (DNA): TGTGCCAGCAGCTTTCTCCTCAGAGACCAAGAGACCCAGTACTTC. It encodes CASSFLLRDQETQYF.